A single sample is the source of the 2 T cell receptor beta chains below, sequenced in a study of T cell repertoires in cytomegalovirus infection (dated by TCRdb to between 2017 and 2020). These TCRs' antigens remain unknown. This specimen's treatment or condition label, per the study, means: in vitro stimulation with specific CMV peptide epitopes to enrich CMV-specific T cells. Sequencing instrument: Illumina HiSeq 1500. TCRdb trimmed the raw reads at Q25, called clones with MiXCR and kept productive beta chains. Rows with a matching CDR3 protein are joined into one entry that keeps the most common DNA and genes. The sample profile shows 100,000 to 150,000 distinct CDR3 sequences; over 25% of them were found once. The ten largest account for around three fifths of the sample. The input for sequencing was CD8+ T cells from cultured PBMCs, taken from culture after CMV antigen stimulation. The receptors here all came from a human donor in good health (CMV status not recorded). Some clones in this sample may be carry-over from other donors' samples.

This clonotype was detected a few times. The J gene is TRBJ1-2, the V gene TRBV7-6; D call uncertain. The germline V gene encodes CDR1 SGHVS and CDR2 FNYEAQ. With 1 base removed from V and 5 bases from J, the gap between germline ends came to 11 bases. The CDR3 extends over 14 amino acids. The CDR3 is CASSLGADPYGYTF. CDR3 DNA: TGTGCCAGCAGCTTAGGGGCTGACCCGTATGGCTACACCTTC.

The chain employs TRBV7-9 and TRBJ2-1, with TRBD2 identical over 7 bases. The CDR3 runs 15 residues. After removal of 6 bases from V and 7 bases from J, the junction contained 12 bases not matched to a gene. CDR1 and CDR2 (germline): SEHNR, FQNEAQ (reference sequence). The CDR3 nucleotides read TGTGCCAGCAGTTCAGCGGTAGGGAGGGTTAATGAGCAGTTCTTC. This gives the protein CASSSAVGRVNEQFF.